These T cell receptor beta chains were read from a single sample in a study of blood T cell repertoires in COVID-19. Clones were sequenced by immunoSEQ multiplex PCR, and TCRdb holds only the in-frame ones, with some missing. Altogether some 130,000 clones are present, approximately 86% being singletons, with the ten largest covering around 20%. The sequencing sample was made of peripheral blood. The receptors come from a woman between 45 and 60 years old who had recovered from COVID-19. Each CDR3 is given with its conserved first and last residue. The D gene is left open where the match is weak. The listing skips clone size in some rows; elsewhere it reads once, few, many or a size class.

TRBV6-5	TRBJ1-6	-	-	CASSYTGGSRSPLHF	TGTGCCAGCAGTTACACAGGAGGGTCCCGATCACCCCTCCACTTT
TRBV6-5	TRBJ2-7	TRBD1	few	CASRNPGQSSYEQYF	TGTGCCAGCAGAAATCCGGGACAGAGCTCCTACGAGCAGTACTTC
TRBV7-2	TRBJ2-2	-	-	CASSLDRYTGELFF	TGTGCCAGCAGCTTGGACAGATACACCGGGGAGCTGTTTTTT
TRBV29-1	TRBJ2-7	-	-	CSVGWGTPTSRGWLNGFYEQYF	TGCAGCGTCGGGTGGGGAACTCCAACTAGTAGGGGGTGGCTTAACGGTTTCTACGAGCAGTACTTC
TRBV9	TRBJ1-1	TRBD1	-	CASTPTGQDTEAFF	TGTGCCAGCACACCGACAGGGCAGGACACTGAAGCTTTCTTT
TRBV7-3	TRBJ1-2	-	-	CASSPGVEPNYGYTF	TGTGCCAGCAGCCCCGGGGTAGAGCCTAACTATGGCTACACCTTC
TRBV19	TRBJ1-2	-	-	CASSVKDRANYGYTF	TGTGCCAGTAGTGTAAAGGACAGAGCTAACTATGGCTACACCTTC
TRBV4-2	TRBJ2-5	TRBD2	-	CASSPGLADQETQYF	TGTGCCAGCAGCCCGGGACTAGCGGACCAAGAGACCCAGTACTTC
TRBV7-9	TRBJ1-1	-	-	CASSFRGSAEAFF	TGTGCCAGCAGCTTTCGAGGGTCCGCTGAAGCTTTCTTT
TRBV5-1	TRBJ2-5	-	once	CASSLQAYGETQYF	TGCGCCAGCAGCTTGCAAGCATACGGAGAGACCCAGTACTTC
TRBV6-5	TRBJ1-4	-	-	CASSSWAATNEKLFF	TGTGCCAGCAGCTCGTGGGCAGCAACTAATGAAAAACTGTTTTTT
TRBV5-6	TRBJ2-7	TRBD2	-	CASSLSGTSYEQYF	TGTGCCAGCAGCTTGAGCGGGACCTCCTACGAGCAGTACTTC
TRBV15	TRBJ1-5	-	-	CATSRRWLEGGGNQPQHF	TGTGCCACCAGCAGGAGATGGTTGGAGGGTGGAGGCAATCAGCCCCAGCATTTT
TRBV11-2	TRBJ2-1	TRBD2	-	CASSLRKSSGSNEQFF	TGTGCCAGCAGCTTAAGGAAGTCTAGCGGGAGCAATGAGCAGTTCTTC
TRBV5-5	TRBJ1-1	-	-	CASSFGLPRGTEAFF	TGTGCCAGCAGCTTTGGCCTGCCGCGAGGGACTGAAGCTTTCTTT
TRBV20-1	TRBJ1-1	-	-	CSALDSTEAFF	TGCAGTGCTCTGGACAGTACTGAAGCTTTCTTT
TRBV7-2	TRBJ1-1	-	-	CASSKDPGQMNTEAFF	TGTGCCAGCAGCAAAGACCCCGGACAGATGAACACTGAAGCTTTCTTT
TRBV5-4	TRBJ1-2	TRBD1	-	CASSWGTGANYGYTF	TGTGCCAGCAGCTGGGGGACAGGGGCGAACTATGGCTACACCTTC
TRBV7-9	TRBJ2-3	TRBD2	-	CASSPGTSGGTDTQYF	TGTGCCAGCAGCCCCGGGACTAGCGGGGGCACAGATACGCAGTATTTT
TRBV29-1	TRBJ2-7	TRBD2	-	CSVEEAAGGPETPYSSYEQYF	TGCAGCGTTGAAGAGGCAGCGGGAGGGCCTGAAACCCCTTATAGCTCCTACGAGCAGTACTTC
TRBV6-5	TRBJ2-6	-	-	CASSIGSGANVLTF	TGTGCCAGTAGTATCGGCTCTGGGGCCAACGTCCTGACTTTC
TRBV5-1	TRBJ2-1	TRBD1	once	CASSLGTGGGLQQFF	TGCGCCAGCAGCTTGGGGACAGGGGGTGGGCTGCAGCAGTTCTTC
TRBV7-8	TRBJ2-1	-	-	CASSFLSGSYNEQFF	TGTGCCAGCAGCTTTCTATCCGGCTCCTACAATGAGCAGTTCTTC
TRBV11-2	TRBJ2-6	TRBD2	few	CASSLSGVITGANVLTF	TGTGCCAGCAGCTTGAGCGGGGTGATCACTGGGGCCAACGTCCTGACTTTC
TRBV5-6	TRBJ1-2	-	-	CASSLELHVPYYGYTF	TGTGCCAGCAGCTTGGAGTTACACGTCCCCTACTATGGCTACACCTTC
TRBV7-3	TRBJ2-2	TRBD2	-	CASSPSGTGELFF	TGTGCCAGCAGCCCTAGCGGCACCGGGGAGCTGTTTTTT
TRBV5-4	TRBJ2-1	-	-	CASSLARGSSYNEQFF	TGTGCCAGCAGCTTGGCCCGGGGAAGCTCCTACAATGAGCAGTTCTTC
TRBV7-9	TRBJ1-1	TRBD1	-	CASSFGTGHFMNTEAFF	TGTGCCAGCAGCTTCGGGACAGGGCACTTCATGAACACTGAAGCTTTCTTT
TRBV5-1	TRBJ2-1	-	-	CASSLDGGWGQFF	TGCGCCAGCAGCCTCGACGGGGGTTGGGGGCAGTTCTTC
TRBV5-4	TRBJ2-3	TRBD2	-	CASSLGWRGGKGTDTQYF	TGTGCCAGCAGCTTGGGTTGGCGGGGGGGCAAGGGCACAGATACGCAGTATTTT
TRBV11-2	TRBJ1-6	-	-	CASRPQPRAPLHF	TGTGCCAGCAGGCCTCAGCCCCGGGCACCCCTCCACTTT
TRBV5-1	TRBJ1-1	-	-	CASSLEPSWSTEAFF	TGCGCCAGCAGCTTGGAACCCTCATGGAGCACTGAAGCTTTCTTT
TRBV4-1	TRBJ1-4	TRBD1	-	CASSLGQGRANEKLFF	TGCGCCAGCAGCCTCGGACAGGGAAGGGCTAATGAAAAACTGTTTTTT
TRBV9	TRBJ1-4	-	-	CASSVAAGAFGKLFF	TGTGCCAGCAGCGTAGCGGCGGGGGCTTTTGGAAAACTGTTTTTT
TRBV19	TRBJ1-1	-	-	CASSIPSGDPNTEAFF	TGTGCCAGTAGTATACCATCGGGGGATCCGAACACTGAAGCTTTCTTT
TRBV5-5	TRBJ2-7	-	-	CASSLGSGASYEQYF	TGTGCCAGCAGCTTGGGGTCTGGGGCAAGCTACGAGCAGTACTTC
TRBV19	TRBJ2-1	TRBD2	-	CASTQEVGSGGAYNEQFF	TGTGCCAGTACCCAGGAGGTGGGTAGCGGGGGGGCGTACAATGAGCAGTTCTTC
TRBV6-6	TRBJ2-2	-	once	CASQTPPNTGELFF	TGTGCCAGCCAGACACCGCCTAACACCGGGGAGCTGTTTTTT
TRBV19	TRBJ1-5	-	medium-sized	CASSTREGGNQPQHF	TGTGCCAGTAGCACCCGGGAGGGGGGGAATCAGCCCCAGCATTTT
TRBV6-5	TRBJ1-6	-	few	CASSYSHGISSPLHF	TGTGCCAGCAGTTACTCTCATGGTATTAGTTCACCCCTCCACTTT
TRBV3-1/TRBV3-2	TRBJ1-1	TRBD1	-	CASSPRQGNTEAFF	TGTGCCAGCAGCCCCCGACAGGGGAACACTGAAGCTTTCTTT
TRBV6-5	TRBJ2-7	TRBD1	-	CASRGTGSSYEQYF	TGTGCCAGCAGGGGGACAGGGTCATCCTACGAGCAGTACTTC
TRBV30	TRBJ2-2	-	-	CAWNRRPNTGELFF	TGTGCCTGGAATCGGAGGCCGAACACCGGGGAGCTGTTTTTT
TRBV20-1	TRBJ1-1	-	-	CSARHSREAFF	TGCAGTGCTAGACATTCGCGTGAAGCTTTCTTT
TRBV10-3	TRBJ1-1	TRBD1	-	CAIGRTGVNTEAFF	TGTGCCATCGGACGGACAGGGGTCAACACTGAAGCTTTCTTT